The clone carrying this T cell receptor beta chain counts as medium-sized. Its antigen is not identified. Blood genomic DNA input for TRB amplification was 250-500 ng. This entry comes from a study of T and B cells in COVID-19 patients. Looking at the study overall: COVID-19 patients gave peripheral blood either during active infection or after recovery. At median age 34 years, recovered patients were younger than active-infection patients at about 62. Study observations and caveats: At recovery TRB diversity and richness exceeded healthy donors, after highly clonal active COVID-19 repertoires.

BIOMED2 TRB-A/B primer pools were used in multiplex TRB PCR. From the multiplex PCR reads, TCRdb called clonotypes with MiXCR, one entry per CDR3 protein. Among 14,000 to 15,000 distinct CDR3 sequences, roughly 29% were seen once, and the ten largest hold approximately 1.2%. CDR1 and CDR2 from the germline V gene are LNHDA and SQIVND (reference sequence). The CDR3 has 14 amino acids. V was clipped by 5 bases and J by 8 bases, with 13 bases between them. The chain carries TRBV19 and TRBJ1-6; D is uncertain. The receptor's source is a human donor who had recovered from COVID-19. The specimen was blood. CDR3 region: CASSGNMGHSPLHF. CDR3 coding DNA: TGTGCCAGTAGTGGAAATATGGGTCATTCACCCCTCCACTTT. Together with reference TRBV19 and TRBJ1-6, the CDR3 gives the full variable domain: DGGITQSPKYLFRKEGQNVTLSCEQNLNHDAMYWYRQDPGQGLRLIYYSQIVNDFQKGDIAEGYSVSREKKESFPLTVTSAQKNPTAFYLCASSGNMGHSPLHFGNGTRLTVT.